This TCR beta chain appears in the sequencing data of a study of blood T cell repertoires in COVID-19. On the study more broadly: Researchers got acute and convalescent COVID-19 samples from the United States, Italy and Spain. The analysed material was cDNA or gDNA that came from T cells, B-cell-depleted T cells, or PBMCs.

How the authors handled the data: Estimation of nucleated cell counts relied on the amplification of reference gene primers. TCRdb's copy holds only in-frame clones and misses some; the assay was immunoSEQ multiplex PCR. That table supplies the V and J calls and clone size; D and trimming were determined from the DNA. The sample yields some 22,000 clones, about nine tenths seen once. The germline V gene has CDR1 MDHEN and CDR2 SYDVKM. J gave up 3 bases and V 7 bases, and 9 bases lay outside the gene matches. The CDR3 is 14 amino acids. The chain is built from TRBV28 and TRBJ2-7; 7 bases map to TRBD1. This receptor was identified in a man in his 70s in a cohort sampled during active COVID-19. What was sequenced was peripheral blood. CDR3 loop: CASTKDRSFYEQYF. CDR3 coding DNA: TGTGCCAGCACGAAGGACAGGTCGTTCTACGAGCAGTACTTC.